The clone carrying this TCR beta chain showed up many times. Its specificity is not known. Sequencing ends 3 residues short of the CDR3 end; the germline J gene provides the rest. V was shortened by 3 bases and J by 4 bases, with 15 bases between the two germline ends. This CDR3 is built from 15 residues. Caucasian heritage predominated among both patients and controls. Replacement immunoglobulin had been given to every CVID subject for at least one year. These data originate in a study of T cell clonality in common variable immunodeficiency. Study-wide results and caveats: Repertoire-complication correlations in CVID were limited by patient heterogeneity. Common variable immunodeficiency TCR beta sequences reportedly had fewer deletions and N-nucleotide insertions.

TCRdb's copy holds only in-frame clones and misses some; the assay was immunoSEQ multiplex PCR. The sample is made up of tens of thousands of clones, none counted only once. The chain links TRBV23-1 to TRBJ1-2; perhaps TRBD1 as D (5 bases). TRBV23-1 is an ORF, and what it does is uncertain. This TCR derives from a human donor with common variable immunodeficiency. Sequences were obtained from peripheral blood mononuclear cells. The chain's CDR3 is CASSHSYRGSYGYTF. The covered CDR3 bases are TGCGCCAGCAGTCACTCCTATAGGGGATCCTATGGC.